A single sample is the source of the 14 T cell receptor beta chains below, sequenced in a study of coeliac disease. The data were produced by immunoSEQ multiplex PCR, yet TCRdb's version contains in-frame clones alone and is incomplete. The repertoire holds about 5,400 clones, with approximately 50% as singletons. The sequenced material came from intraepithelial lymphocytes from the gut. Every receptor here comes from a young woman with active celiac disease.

CDR3 in amino acids: CASSQVPGEEYGYTF. In nucleotides, the CDR3 is TGCGCCAGCAGCCAAGTCCCCGGGGAGGAGTACGGCTACACCTTC. The rearrangement links TRBV4-1 to TRBJ1-2; D is undetermined. Germline V CDR1 and CDR2: MGHRA, YSYEKL. Trimming took off 1 base at V and 8 bases at J, with 17 bases between the two ends. CDR3 size: 15 residues.

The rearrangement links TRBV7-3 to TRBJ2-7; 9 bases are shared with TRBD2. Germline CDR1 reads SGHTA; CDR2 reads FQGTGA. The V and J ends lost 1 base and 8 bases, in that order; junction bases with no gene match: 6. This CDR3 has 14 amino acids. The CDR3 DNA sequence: TGTGCCAGCAGCTTAATCGGCGGGGGGGGTCAGCAGTACTTC. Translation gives CASSLIGGGGQQYF.

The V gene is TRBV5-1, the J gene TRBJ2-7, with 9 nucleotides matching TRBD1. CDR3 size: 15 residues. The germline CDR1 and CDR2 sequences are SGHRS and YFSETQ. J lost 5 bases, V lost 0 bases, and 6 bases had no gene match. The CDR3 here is CASSLGGQGLDEQYF. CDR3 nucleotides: TGCGCCAGCAGCTTGGGGGGACAGGGTTTGGACGAGCAGTACTTC.

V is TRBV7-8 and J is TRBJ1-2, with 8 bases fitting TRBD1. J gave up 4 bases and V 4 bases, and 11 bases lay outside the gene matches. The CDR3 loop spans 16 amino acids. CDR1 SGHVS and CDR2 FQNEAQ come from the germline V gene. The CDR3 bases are TGTGCCAGCAGCTACGATCACGAGACAGGGGTCTATGGCTACACCTTC. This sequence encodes CASSYDHETGVYGYTF.

The CDR3 loop reads CASSYSRTDYGYTF. The CDR3 DNA reads TGTGCCAGCAGTTACTCCCGGACAGACTATGGCTACACCTTC. The chain carries TRBV6-5 and TRBJ1-2; D is possibly TRBD1 (6 bases). CDR3 length: 14 residues. Germline lookup yields CDR1 MNHEY and CDR2 SVGAGI. Trimming removed 0 bases from V and 3 bases from J, with 8 bases in between.

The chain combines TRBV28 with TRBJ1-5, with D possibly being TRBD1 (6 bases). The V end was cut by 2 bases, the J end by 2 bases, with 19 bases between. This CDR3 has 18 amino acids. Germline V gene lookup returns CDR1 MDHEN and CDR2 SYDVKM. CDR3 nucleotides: TGTGCCAGCAGTTTAAAGTTATACAGGGTGTTAGGCAATCAGCCCCAGCATTTT. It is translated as CASSLKLYRVLGNQPQHF.

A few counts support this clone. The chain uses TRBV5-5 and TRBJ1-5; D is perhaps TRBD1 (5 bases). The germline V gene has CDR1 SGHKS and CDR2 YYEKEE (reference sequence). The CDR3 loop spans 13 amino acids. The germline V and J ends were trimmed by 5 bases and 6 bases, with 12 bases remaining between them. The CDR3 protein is CASSSRGGQPQHF. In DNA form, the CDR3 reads TGTGCCAGCAGTTCAAGGGGCGGTCAGCCCCAGCATTTT.

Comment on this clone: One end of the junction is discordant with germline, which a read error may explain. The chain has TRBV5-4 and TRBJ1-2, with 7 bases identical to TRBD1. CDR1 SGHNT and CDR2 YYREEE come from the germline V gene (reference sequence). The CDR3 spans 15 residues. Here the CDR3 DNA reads TGCGCCAGCAGCCAGGCGACAGGGACTAACTATGGCTACACCTTC. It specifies CASSQATGTNYGYTF. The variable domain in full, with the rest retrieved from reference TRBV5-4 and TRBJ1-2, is ETGVTQSPTHLIKTRGQQVTLRCSSQSGHNTVSWYQQALGQGPQFIFQYYREEENGRGNFPPRFSGLQFPNYSSELNVNALELDDSALYLCASSQATGTNYGYTFGSGTRLTVV.

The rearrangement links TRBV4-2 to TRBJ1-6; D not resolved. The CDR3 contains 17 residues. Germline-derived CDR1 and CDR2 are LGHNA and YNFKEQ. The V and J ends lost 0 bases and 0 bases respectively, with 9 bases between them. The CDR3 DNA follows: TGTGCCAGCAGCCAAGATATCAGTCTCTCCTATAATTCACCCCTCCACTTT. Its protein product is CASSQDISLSYNSPLHF.

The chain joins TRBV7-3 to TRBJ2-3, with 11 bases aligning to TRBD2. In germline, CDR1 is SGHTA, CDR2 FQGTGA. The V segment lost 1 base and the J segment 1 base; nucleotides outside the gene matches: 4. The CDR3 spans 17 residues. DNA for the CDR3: TGTGCCAGCAGCTTAAAAACGACTAGCGGGGGCACAGATACGCAGTATTTT. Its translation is CASSLKTTSGGTDTQYF.

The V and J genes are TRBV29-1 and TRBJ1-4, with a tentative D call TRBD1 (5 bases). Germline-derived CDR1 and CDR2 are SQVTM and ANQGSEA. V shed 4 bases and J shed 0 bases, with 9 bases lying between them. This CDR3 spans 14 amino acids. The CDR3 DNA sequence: TGCAGCGTTGGGGGCTTTGCAACTAATGAAAAACTGTTTTTT. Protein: CSVGGFATNEKLFF. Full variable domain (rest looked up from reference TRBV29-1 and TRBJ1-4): SAVISQKPSRDICQRGTSLTIQCQVDSQVTMMFWYRQQPGQSLTLIATANQGSEATYESGFVIDKFPISRPNLTFSTLTVSNMSPEDSSIYLCSVGGFATNEKLFFGSGTQLSVL.

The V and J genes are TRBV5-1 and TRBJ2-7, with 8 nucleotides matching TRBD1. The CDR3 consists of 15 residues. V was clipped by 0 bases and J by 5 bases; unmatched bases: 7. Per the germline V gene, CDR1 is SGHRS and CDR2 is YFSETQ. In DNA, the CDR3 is TGCGCCAGCAGCTTGGATGGACAGGGCGGCGACGAGCAGTACTTC. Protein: CASSLDGQGGDEQYF.

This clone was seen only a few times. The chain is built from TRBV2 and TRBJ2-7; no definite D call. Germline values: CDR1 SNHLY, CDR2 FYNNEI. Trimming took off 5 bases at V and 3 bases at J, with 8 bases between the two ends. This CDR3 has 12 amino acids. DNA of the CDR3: TGTGCCAGCAGTCTTAAAATCTACGAGCAGTACTTC. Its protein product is CASSLKIYEQYF.

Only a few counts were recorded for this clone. For the CDR3, the DNA is TGTGCCAGCAGTGAAGGTCCAGGCGGGGAGCAGTACTTC. It translates to CASSEGPGGEQYF. The J gene is TRBJ2-7, the V gene TRBV6-5; D is possibly TRBD2 (5 bases). Germline V lookup: CDR1 MNHEY, CDR2 SVGAGI. This CDR3 is 13 amino acids long. Trimming stripped 5 bases from V and 7 bases from J, with 15 bases between.